This T cell receptor beta chain derives from a study of shared clonotypes between healthy human individuals. About the study: Donors had three CD4 naive, three CD4 memory, two CD8 naive and one CD8 memory plate apiece. Study findings and constraints: Lower generation probabilities were found for non-shared clonotypes than for those shared by all four donors. Sequencing depth was predicted to influence how clonotypes are shared among donors.

Remarks on this clone: No antigen is known for it.

Those who donated, Caucasian adults without exception, all lived in Nashville, Tennessee. The CDR3 totals 13 residues. The V end was cut by 3 bases, the J end by 5 bases, with 8 bases between. Germline values: CDR1 MNHEY, CDR2 SMNVEV (reference sequence). Only in-frame clones appear in the TCRdb table, and some are missing; sequencing was by immunoSEQ multiplex PCR. The sample shows hundreds of thousands of clones, about 96% of them seen only once. The origin of this receptor is a woman under 40 in good health. What was sequenced was naive CD4+ T cells sorted from blood. Noted subset: CD45RA+ positively selected. The V call is TRBV27, the J call TRBJ2-1; D unresolved. CDR3 loop: CASSLGFDNEQFF. The DNA for the CDR3 is TGTGCCAGCAGTTTGGGGTTCGACAATGAGCAGTTCTTC.